This note documents a single T cell receptor beta chain sequence. This specimen belongs to a study of blood T cell repertoires in COVID-19. Overall study context: The samples span acute and convalescent COVID-19 from the United States, Italy and Spain. Sample material is recorded as cDNA or gDNA derived from T cells, B-cell-depleted T cells, or PBMCs.

The V and J ends lost 6 bases and 5 bases respectively, with 13 bases between them. Germline values: CDR1 SNHLY, CDR2 FYNNEI. The CDR3 contains 13 residues. Per the study methods: Researchers report that nucleated cell counts were estimated from reference gene primer amplification. The method was immunoSEQ multiplex PCR; TCRdb's version includes in-frame clones alone and lacks a portion of them. That table furnishes V, J and clone size, whereas the DNA furnished D and trimming. The sample includes approximately 240,000 clones, approximately 86% seen only once; the top ten take approximately 5%. Sequences were obtained from peripheral blood. This TCR came from a woman aged 80 or over with active or convalescent COVID-19. The gene calls are TRBV2 and TRBJ1-1, with unresolved D. CDR3 amino acids: CASRAGRQTEAFF. In nucleotides, the CDR3 is TGTGCCAGCAGGGCCGGGAGACAAACTGAAGCTTTCTTT.